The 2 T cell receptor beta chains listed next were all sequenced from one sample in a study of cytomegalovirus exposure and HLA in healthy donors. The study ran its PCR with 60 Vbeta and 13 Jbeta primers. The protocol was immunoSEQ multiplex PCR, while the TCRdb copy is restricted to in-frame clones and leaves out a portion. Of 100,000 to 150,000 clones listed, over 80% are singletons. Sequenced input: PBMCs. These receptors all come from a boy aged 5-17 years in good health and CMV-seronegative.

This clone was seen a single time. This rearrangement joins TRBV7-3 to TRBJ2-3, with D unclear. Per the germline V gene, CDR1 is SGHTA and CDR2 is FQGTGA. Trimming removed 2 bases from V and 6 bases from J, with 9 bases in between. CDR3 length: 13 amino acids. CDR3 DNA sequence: TGTGCCAGCAGCTTAGAGGCAATCGATACGCAGTATTTT. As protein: CASSLEAIDTQYF.

This CDR3 reads CASSVEGLGYEQYF. The CDR3 DNA follows: TGTGCCAGCAGCGTAGAGGGGCTAGGGTACGAGCAGTACTTC. This chain connects TRBV9 to TRBJ2-7; D is possibly TRBD1 (5 bases). The CDR3 is 14 residues long. Germline CDR1 and CDR2: SGDLS and YYNGEE. V dropped 0 bases and J dropped 4 bases, with 11 bases sitting between them.